The clone carrying this T cell receptor beta chain occurred a few times. What it binds is not known. The data belong to a study of graft-versus-host responses after intestinal transplantation. Whole-study context: Each of the recipients got a multivisceral, liver-intestinal, or isolated intestinal transplant. Anti-thymocyte globulin served as induction for all recipients, who then took tacrolimus and steroids for approximately three years. Notes on the study in general: Across patients carrying graft-donor T cell macrochimerism, allografts held high graft-versus-host to host-versus-graft clonal ratios.

The CDR3 is made up of 16 amino acids. Germline trimming cut 2 bases from V and 3 bases from J; bases unmatched to any gene: 5. CDR1 and CDR2 from the germline V gene are SGHRS and YFSETQ. Assay: immunoSEQ multiplex PCR; the TCRdb copy retains only in-frame clones and omits some. Seen here are approximately 88,000 clones, 94% observed once, and the top ten hold about 0.2%. Here the sequenced sample was unstimulated CD4+ T cells sorted from spleen or lymph node cells, taken before transplant. This sequence joins TRBV5-1 and TRBJ2-3, with 11 bases that match TRBD2. The sequence derives from a human donor who was the organ donor for an intestinal transplant. In DNA form, the CDR3 reads TGCGCCAGCAGCTTACTAGCGGGGGCGGGAACAGATACGCAGTATTTT. This codes for CASSLLAGAGTDTQYF.